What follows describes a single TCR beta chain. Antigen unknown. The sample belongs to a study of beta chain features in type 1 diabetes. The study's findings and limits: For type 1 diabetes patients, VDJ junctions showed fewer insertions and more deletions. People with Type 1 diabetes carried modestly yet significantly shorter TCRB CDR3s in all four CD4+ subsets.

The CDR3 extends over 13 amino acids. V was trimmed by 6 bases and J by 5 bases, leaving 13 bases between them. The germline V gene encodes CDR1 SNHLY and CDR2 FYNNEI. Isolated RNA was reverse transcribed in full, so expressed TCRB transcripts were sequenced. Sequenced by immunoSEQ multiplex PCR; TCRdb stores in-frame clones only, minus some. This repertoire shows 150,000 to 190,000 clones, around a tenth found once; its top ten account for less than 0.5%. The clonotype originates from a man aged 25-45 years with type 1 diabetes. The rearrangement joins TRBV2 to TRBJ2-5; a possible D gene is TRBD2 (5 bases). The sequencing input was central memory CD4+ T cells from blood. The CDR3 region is CASSLLSVETQYF. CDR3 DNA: TGTGCCAGCAGCCTGCTTAGCGTCGAGACCCAGTACTTC.